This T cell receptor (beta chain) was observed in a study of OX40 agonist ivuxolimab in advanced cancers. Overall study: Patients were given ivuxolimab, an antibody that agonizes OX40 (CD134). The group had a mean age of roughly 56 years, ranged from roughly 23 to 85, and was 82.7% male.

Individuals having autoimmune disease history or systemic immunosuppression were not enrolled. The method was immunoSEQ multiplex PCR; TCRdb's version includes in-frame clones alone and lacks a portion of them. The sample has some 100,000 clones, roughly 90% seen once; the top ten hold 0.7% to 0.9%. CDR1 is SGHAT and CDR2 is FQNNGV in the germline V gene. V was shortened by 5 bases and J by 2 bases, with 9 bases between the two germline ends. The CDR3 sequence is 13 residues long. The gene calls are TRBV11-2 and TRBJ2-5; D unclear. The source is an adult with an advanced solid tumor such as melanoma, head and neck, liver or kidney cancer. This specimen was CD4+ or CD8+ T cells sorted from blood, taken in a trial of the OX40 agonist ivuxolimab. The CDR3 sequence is CASSPQVQETQYF. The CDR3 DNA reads TGTGCCAGCAGCCCCCAGGTACAAGAGACCCAGTACTTC.